The present T cell receptor beta chain was sequenced within a study of shared clonotypes between healthy human individuals. Study overall: Donors had three CD4 naive, three CD4 memory, two CD8 naive and one CD8 memory plate apiece.

This CDR3 spans 15 amino acids. Germline V gene lookup returns CDR1 SGDLS and CDR2 YYNGEE. Losses at the gene ends were 4 bases for V and 3 bases for J; bases not matched to a gene: 5. Data came from immunoSEQ multiplex PCR; TCRdb stores just in-frame clones and leaves some out. In the table there are around 560,000 clones, approximately 96% of which are singletons. Worth noting for this clone: The sample holds other DNA sequences that translate to the same CDR3.

CD45RO-negative CD8 cells positively selected for CCR7 made up the naive population, which excluded terminally differentiated effector memory CD45RA+ cells. The clonotype was recovered from a young woman in good health. V and J are TRBV9 and TRBJ2-3; TRBD2 agrees at 10 bases. The sample comprised naive CD8+ T cells sorted from blood. CDR3 protein: CASSTGTSDTDTQYF. CDR3 nucleotides: TGTGCCAGCAGCACCGGGACTAGCGATACAGATACGCAGTATTTT.